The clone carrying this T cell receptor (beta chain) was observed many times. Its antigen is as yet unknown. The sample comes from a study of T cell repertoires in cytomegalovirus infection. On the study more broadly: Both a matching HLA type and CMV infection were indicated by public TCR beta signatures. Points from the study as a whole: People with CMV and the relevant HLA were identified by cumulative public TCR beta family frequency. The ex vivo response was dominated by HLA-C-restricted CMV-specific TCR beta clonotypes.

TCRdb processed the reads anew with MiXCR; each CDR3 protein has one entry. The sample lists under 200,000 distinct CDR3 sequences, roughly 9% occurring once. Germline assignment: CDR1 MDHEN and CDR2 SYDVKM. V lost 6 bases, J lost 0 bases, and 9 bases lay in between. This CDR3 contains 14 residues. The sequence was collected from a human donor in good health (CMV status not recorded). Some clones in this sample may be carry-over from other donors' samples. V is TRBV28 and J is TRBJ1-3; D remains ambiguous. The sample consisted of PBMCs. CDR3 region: CASRPDYSGNTIYF. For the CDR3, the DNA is TGTGCCAGCAGACCCGACTACTCTGGAAACACCATATATTTT.